This T cell receptor (beta chain) appears in the sequencing data of a study of vaccination effects on CD4 cells after COVID-19. As concerns this clone: The antigen is not known.

When around 9 days of culture had elapsed, CD4+ T cells were isolated. This individual tested PCR-positive for SARS-CoV-2 infection between March and December 2020. Either the BNT162b2 or mRNA-1273 vaccine was given to participants in two doses. Germline V gene sequence: CDR1 SGHTA, CDR2 FQGNSA. The V gene lost 7 bases and the J gene lost 1 base, with 14 bases spanning the gap. The CDR3 totals 15 residues. TCRdb's copy holds only in-frame clones and misses some; the assay was immunoSEQ multiplex PCR. The table lists around 50,000 clones, under 85% of them singletons, with 5% to 5.5% in the top ten. This sample comprised CD4+ T cells from PBMCs cultured without peptide, obtained after COVID-19 vaccination. V usage is TRBV7-2 and J usage is TRBJ2-1; D call uncertain. This receptor was obtained from a human donor who had a prior SARS-CoV-2 infection. In nucleotides, the CDR3 is TGTGCCAGCACAGGAGTCGGCAGATCCTACAATGAGCAGTTCTTC. Residues: CASTGVGRSYNEQFF.